In this sample, the clone carrying this T cell receptor (beta chain) turned up a few times. Its antigen remains unidentified. The data derive from a study of T-cell reconstitution after alpha-beta-depleted transplantation in children. General observations from the study: Fresh T-cell production supplied most of the T-cell counts and diversity seen one year after transplant. Reportedly, only several hundred clones from non-depleted graft cells drove alpha-beta T-cell counts at about two months. Some patients owed their high day-60 TCRbeta diversity to surviving recipient T cells and thymic progenitors.

The CDR3 totals 15 residues. The V and J ends lost 0 bases and 4 bases, in that order; junction bases with no gene match: 5. Germline lookup yields CDR1 SGHTA and CDR2 FQGNSA. Preparation of the TCRbeta library was carried out with unique molecular identifiers. TCRdb re-called the PCR reads through MiXCR, storing one row per CDR3 protein. The top ten clones hold about 4.8% of a sample with 200,000 to 300,000 distinct CDR3 sequences, under 30% of them seen once. This receptor was identified in a female patient between 2 and 10 years old who had a stem cell transplant for congenital amegakaryocytic thrombocytopenia, so the T cells may come from the graft donor. The gene calls are TRBV7-2 and TRBJ2-7; 8 bases match TRBD2. Here the sequenced sample was PBMCs, mostly from graft donor cells, taken 360 days after TCRalphabeta/CD19-depleted stem cell transplant. The DNA for the CDR3 is TGTGCCAGCAGCTTAGCTGGCGGGAGGAGGTACGAGCAGTACTTC. This gives the protein CASSLAGGRRYEQYF.